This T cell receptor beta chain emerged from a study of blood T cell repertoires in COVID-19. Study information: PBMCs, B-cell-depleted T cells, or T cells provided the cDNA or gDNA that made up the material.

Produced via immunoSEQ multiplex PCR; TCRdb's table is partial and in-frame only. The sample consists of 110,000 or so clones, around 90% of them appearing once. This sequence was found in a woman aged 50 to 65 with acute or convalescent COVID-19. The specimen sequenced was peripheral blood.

The CDR3: CASSQDASGGIYNEQFF. CDR3 nucleotides: TGCGCCAGCAGCCAAGACGCCAGCGGGGGGATCTACAATGAGCAGTTCTTC. This chain connects TRBV4-3 to TRBJ2-1; 9 bases fit TRBD2. The length of the CDR3 is 17 residues. Germline CDR1 is LGHNA and CDR2 is YSLEER. V shed 0 bases and J 3 bases; nucleotides not matched to a gene: 6.